These 14 T cell receptor beta chains share one sample of origin, sequenced in a study of cytomegalovirus exposure and HLA in healthy donors. The PCR contained 60 Vbeta and 13 Jbeta primers. Sequencing was performed with immunoSEQ multiplex PCR; in TCRdb, only in-frame clones are kept and a portion is missing. Of about 82,000 clones listed, roughly four fifths are singletons. The sample consisted of PBMCs. The receptors were gathered from a human donor in good health.

The chain carries TRBV13 and TRBJ1-5, with TRBD1 as a possible D gene (6 bases). Germline V lookup: CDR1 PRHDT, CDR2 FYEKMQ (reference sequence). With 4 bases removed from V and 6 bases from J, the gap between germline ends came to 13 bases. There are 14 residues in the CDR3. The CDR3 loop reads CASSSGGHSQPQHF. The CDR3, as DNA: TGTGCCAGCAGCTCGGGGGGGCACAGTCAGCCCCAGCATTTT.

The chain links TRBV19 to TRBJ2-1, with 9 bases that match TRBD2. Germline assignment: CDR1 LNHDA and CDR2 SQIVND (reference sequence). With V trimmed by 3 bases and J by 4 bases, 4 bases remained unmatched. The CDR3 extends over 15 amino acids. The CDR3 sequence is CASSIRRGGYNEQFF. The CDR3 DNA follows: TGTGCCAGTAGTATCCGGCGGGGGGGTTACAATGAGCAGTTCTTC. Using reference TRBV19 and TRBJ2-1 for the parts outside the CDR3, the full variable domain is DGGITQSPKYLFRKEGQNVTLSCEQNLNHDAMYWYRQDPGQGLRLIYYSQIVNDFQKGDIAEGYSVSREKKESFPLTVTSAQKNPTAFYLCASSIRRGGYNEQFFGPGTRLTVL.

This clone has just a few counts. The genes are TRBV7-2 and TRBJ1-1, with a weak D call TRBD1 (5 bases). CDR3 size: 15 residues. The germline V and J ends were trimmed by 1 base and 1 base, with 10 bases remaining between them. CDR1 and CDR2 (germline): SGHTA, FQGNSA. CDR3 bases: TGTGCCAGCAGCTTAGGAAGGGGCGGGAACACTGAAGCTTTCTTT. Encoded protein: CASSLGRGGNTEAFF.

The rearrangement links TRBV18 to TRBJ2-7; no clear D. This CDR3 has 13 amino acids. The germline V and J ends were trimmed by 2 bases and 3 bases, with 8 bases remaining between them. Germline V gives CDR1 KGHSH, CDR2 LQKENI. The chain's CDR3 is CASSPTLSYEQYF. CDR3 coding DNA: TGTGCCAGCTCACCAACCCTGAGCTACGAGCAGTACTTC.

This chain links TRBV12-2 with TRBJ2-5; whether TRBD2, the table's D call, matches the DNA was not checked. TRBV12-2 is reported as a pseudogene. The CDR3 runs to 14 residues. CDR3 nucleotides: TGTGCAAGCTCCAGTCTAGCGATGCAAGAGACCCAGTACTTC. Translated: CASSSLAMQETQYF.

The V call is TRBV6-1, the J call TRBJ2-7, with a weak D call TRBD1 (6 bases). Trimming shortened V by 5 bases and J by 2 bases, and 16 bases separated the two germline ends. The CDR3 covers 15 residues. Germline V gene lookup returns CDR1 MNHNS and CDR2 SASEGT. The CDR3 sequence: CASSPEQGVPYEQYF. The CDR3, as DNA: TGTGCCAGCAGTCCTGAACAGGGAGTCCCCTACGAGCAGTACTTC.

This clone was seen only once. The chain is built from TRBV6-1 and TRBJ1-2, with unresolved D. Germline CDR1 MNHNS, CDR2 SASEGT. V lost 6 bases to trimming and J lost 5 bases, with 16 bases between them. CDR3 length equals 14 residues. The CDR3, as DNA: TGTGCCAGCAGCGTCCTGGGCCAAGAGTATGGCTACACCTTC. Its translation: CASSVLGQEYGYTF.

The V gene is TRBV23-1, the J gene TRBJ1-2, with D uncertain. TRBV23-1 is an open reading frame whose function is uncertain. Trimming pared 4 bases from V and 8 bases from J, leaving 14 bases between. CDR3 length: 13 amino acids. The CDR3 loop is CASSPNLTPGYTF. The CDR3 DNA is TGCGCCAGCAGTCCCAATTTGACACCCGGCTACACCTTC.

Written as DNA, the CDR3 is TGTGCCAGCGGACCCCTAGAACAGGGTGGGGACACTGAAGCTTTCTTT. Translated: CASGPLEQGGDTEAFF. The rearrangement uses TRBV5-5 and TRBJ1-1; D is perhaps TRBD1 (6 bases). Germline values: CDR1 SGHKS, CDR2 YYEKEE (reference sequence). Trimming removed 7 bases at V and 3 bases at J, with 22 bases between. The CDR3 loop spans 16 amino acids.

J is TRBJ1-5 and V is TRBV11-2, with D tentatively TRBD1 (6 bases). The V end lost 2 bases, the J end lost 2 bases, and 13 bases lay between the germline ends. There are 16 residues in the CDR3. The germline V gene has CDR1 SGHAT and CDR2 FQNNGV. CDR3 region: CASSLTAGGGNQPQHF. For the CDR3, the DNA is TGTGCCAGCAGCTTAACCGCGGGGGGCGGCAATCAGCCCCAGCATTTT.

The genes are TRBV27 and TRBJ2-1, with 9 bases identical to TRBD2. V gave up 6 bases and J gave up 6 bases; unmatched junction bases: 12. The CDR3 runs to 16 residues. CDR1 MNHEY and CDR2 SMNVEV come from the germline V gene (reference sequence). The CDR3 sequence is CASRVLGGGAFNEQFF. The CDR3 DNA follows: TGTGCCAGCAGGGTGCTGGGCGGGGGGGCGTTCAATGAGCAGTTCTTC.

The chain links TRBV4-1 to TRBJ1-6; no firm D call. CDR1 and CDR2 (germline): MGHRA, YSYEKL. Trimming took off 1 base at V and 1 base at J, with 8 bases between the two ends. The CDR3 consists of 16 residues. The CDR3 DNA follows: TGCGCCAGCAGCCAAGTCGCCCAGTCCTATAATTCACCCCTCCACTTT. Its protein is CASSQVAQSYNSPLHF.

The chain couples TRBV5-1 to TRBJ2-5; D is unresolved. CDR1 is SGHRS and CDR2 is YFSETQ in the germline V gene. V was cut by 2 bases and J by 2 bases, with 10 bases left in between. The CDR3 totals 14 residues. The CDR3 spells CASSLSPGQETQYF. CDR3 in DNA: TGCGCCAGCAGCTTATCCCCAGGACAAGAGACCCAGTACTTC.

This chain uses TRBV4-1 with TRBJ2-5; the D is unclear. Near its end, the DNA agrees better with TRBJ2-7, so the J call may be wrong. Germline lookup yields CDR1 MGHRA and CDR2 YSYEKL. The CDR3 has 16 amino acids. The DNA for the CDR3 is TGCGCCAGCAGCCAAGCTCTCGGCTACAGCTCCTACGAGCAGTACTTC. This codes for CASSQALGYSSYEQYF.